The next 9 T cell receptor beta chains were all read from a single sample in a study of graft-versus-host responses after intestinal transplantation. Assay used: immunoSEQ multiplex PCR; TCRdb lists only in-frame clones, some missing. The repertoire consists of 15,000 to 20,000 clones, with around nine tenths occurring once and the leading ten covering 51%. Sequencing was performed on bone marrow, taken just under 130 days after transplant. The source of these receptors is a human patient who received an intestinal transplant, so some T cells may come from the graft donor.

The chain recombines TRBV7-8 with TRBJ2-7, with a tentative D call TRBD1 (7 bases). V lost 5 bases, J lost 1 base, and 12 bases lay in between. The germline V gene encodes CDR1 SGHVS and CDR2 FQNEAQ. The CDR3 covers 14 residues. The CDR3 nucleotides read TGTGCCAGCAGCCCGCGGGACAGTTCCTACGAGCAGTACTTC. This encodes CASSPRDSSYEQYF.

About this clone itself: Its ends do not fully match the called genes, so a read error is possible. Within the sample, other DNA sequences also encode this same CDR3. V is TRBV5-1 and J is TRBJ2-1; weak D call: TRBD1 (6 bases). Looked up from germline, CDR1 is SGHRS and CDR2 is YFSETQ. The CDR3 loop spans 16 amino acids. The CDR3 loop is CASSLLPAGVFNEQFF. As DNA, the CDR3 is TGCGCCAGTAGCTTGTTACCAGCAGGGGTGTTCAATGAGCAGTTCTTC.

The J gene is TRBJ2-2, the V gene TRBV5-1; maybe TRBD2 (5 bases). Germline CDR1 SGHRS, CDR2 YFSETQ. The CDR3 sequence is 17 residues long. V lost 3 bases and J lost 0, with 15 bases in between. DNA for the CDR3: TGCGCCAGCAGCTGTCGACTAAGCTCTACGAACACCGGGGAGCTGTTTTTT. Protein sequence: CASSCRLSSTNTGELFF.

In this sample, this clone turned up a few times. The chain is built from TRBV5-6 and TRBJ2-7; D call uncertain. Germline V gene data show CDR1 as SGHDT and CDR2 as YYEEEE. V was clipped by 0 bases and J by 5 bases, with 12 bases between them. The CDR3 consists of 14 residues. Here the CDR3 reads CASSLGQKQNEQYF. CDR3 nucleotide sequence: TGTGCCAGCAGCTTGGGCCAAAAACAAAACGAGCAGTACTTC. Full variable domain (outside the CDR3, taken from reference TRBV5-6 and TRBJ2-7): DAGVTQSPTHLIKTRGQQVTLRCSPKSGHDTVSWYQQALGQGPQFIFQYYEEEERQRGNFPDRFSGHQFPNYSSELNVNALLLGDSALYLCASSLGQKQNEQYFGPGTRLTVT.

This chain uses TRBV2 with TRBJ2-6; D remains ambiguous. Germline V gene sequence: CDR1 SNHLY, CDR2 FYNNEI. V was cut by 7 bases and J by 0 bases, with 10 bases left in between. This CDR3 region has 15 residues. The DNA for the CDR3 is TGTGCCAGCAACTCTCGAGGCTCTGGGGCCAACGTCCTGACTTTC. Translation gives CASNSRGSGANVLTF.

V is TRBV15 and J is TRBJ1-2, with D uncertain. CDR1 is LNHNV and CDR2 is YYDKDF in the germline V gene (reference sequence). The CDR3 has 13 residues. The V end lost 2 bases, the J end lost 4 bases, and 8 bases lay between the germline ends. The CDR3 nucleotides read TGTGCCACCAGCAGACGTCTTAGCTATGGCTACACCTTC. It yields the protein CATSRRLSYGYTF.

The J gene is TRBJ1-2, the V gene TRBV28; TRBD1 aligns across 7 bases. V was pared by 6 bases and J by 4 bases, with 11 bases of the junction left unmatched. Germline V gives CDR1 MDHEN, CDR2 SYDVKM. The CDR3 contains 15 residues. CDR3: CASREGTGTVYGYTF. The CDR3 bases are TGTGCCAGCAGGGAAGGGACCGGGACAGTCTATGGCTACACCTTC.

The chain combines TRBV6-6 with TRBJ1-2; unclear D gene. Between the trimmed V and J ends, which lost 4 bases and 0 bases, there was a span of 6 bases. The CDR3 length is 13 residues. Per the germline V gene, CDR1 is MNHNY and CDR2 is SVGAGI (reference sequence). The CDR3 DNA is TGTGCCAGCAGTTCTGGGTCTAACTATGGCTACACCTTC. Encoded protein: CASSSGSNYGYTF.

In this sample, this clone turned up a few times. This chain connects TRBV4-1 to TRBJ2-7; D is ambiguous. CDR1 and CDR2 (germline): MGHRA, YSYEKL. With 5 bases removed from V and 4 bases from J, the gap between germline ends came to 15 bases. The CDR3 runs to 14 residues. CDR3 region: CASSVGVLGYEQYF. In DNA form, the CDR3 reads TGCGCCAGCAGCGTAGGAGTCTTAGGGTACGAGCAGTACTTC.